The 27 T cell receptor beta chains presented below share a single source sample, sequenced in a study of OX40 agonist ivuxolimab in advanced cancers. The method was immunoSEQ multiplex PCR; TCRdb's version includes in-frame clones alone and lacks a portion of them. Of approximately 40,000 clones listed, 75% to 90% are singletons. The sample consisted of CD4+ or CD8+ T cells sorted from blood, taken in a trial of the OX40 agonist ivuxolimab. The receptor set was obtained from an adult with an advanced solid tumor such as melanoma, head and neck, liver or kidney cancer.

In this sample, this clone turned up once. This chain joins TRBV10-2 and TRBJ1-3; D ambiguous. Germline CDR1 reads WSHSY; CDR2 reads SAAADI. The CDR3 sequence is 15 residues long. The V gene lost 5 bases and the J gene lost 0 bases, with 11 bases spanning the gap. The CDR3 protein is CASSSSGSSGNTIYF. Written as DNA, the CDR3 is TGCGCCAGCAGTTCCTCGGGCAGCTCTGGAAACACCATATATTTT.

J is TRBJ2-7 and V is TRBV27; D is ambiguous. Germline V gene sequence: CDR1 MNHEY, CDR2 SMNVEV (reference sequence). This CDR3 spans 12 amino acids. Trimming left V 5 bases short and J 4 bases short, with 9 bases between. CDR3 sequence reads: CASSPPAYEQYF. CDR3 bases: TGTGCCAGCAGTCCACCGGCGTACGAGCAGTACTTC.

The rearrangement links TRBV30 to TRBJ1-3; TRBD1 might be the D (6 bases). V was clipped by 1 base and J by 0 bases, with 16 bases between them. The CDR3 totals 17 residues. Germline V gene sequence: CDR1 GTSNPN, CDR2 SVGIG (reference sequence). CDR3 nucleotide sequence: TGTGCCTGGAGTGGGACTTGGACAGCCGACTCTGGAAACACCATATATTTT. Protein: CAWSGTWTADSGNTIYF.

The chain employs TRBV5-6 and TRBJ2-7; 7 nucleotides agree with TRBD2. The ends lost 0 bases at V and 10 bases at J; junction bases unmatched: 10. Germline V lookup: CDR1 SGHDT, CDR2 YYEEEE. The CDR3 covers 14 residues. The CDR3 loop is CASSLAGTTRSQYF. The CDR3 region has the DNA TGTGCCAGCAGCTTGGCGGGGACTACCCGGTCCCAGTACTTC.

The V call is TRBV2, the J call TRBJ2-7; 12 nucleotides align to TRBD2. Germline V gives CDR1 SNHLY, CDR2 FYNNEI. V shed 6 bases and J 4 bases; nucleotides not matched to a gene: 7. This CDR3 contains 15 residues. The CDR3 region is CASRPGLAGFYEQYF. In nucleotides, the CDR3 is TGTGCCAGCAGGCCCGGACTAGCGGGATTTTACGAGCAGTACTTC.

The chain links TRBV28 to TRBJ2-1; 7 nucleotides line up with TRBD1. The CDR3 covers 14 residues. Germline CDR1 and CDR2: MDHEN and SYDVKM. Trimming at V came to 6 bases and at J to 2 bases, leaving 4 bases not matched to a gene. CDR3 bases: TGTGCCAGCAGGGGACAGTACACCTACAATGAGCAGTTCTTC. Amino acid sequence: CASRGQYTYNEQFF.

In nucleotides, the CDR3 is TGCGCCAGCAGCTTGGTGTCCCTGGGCACAGATACGCAGTATTTT. The encoded protein is CASSLVSLGTDTQYF. V usage is TRBV5-1 and J usage is TRBJ2-3; D uncertain. The CDR3 has 15 residues. Germline V gene lookup returns CDR1 SGHRS and CDR2 YFSETQ. Trimming shortened V by 0 bases and J by 1 base, and 9 bases separated the two germline ends.

The chain recombines TRBV18 with TRBJ2-3; 9 bases are a match to TRBD2. Germline V gives CDR1 KGHSH, CDR2 LQKENI. This CDR3 contains 15 residues. J was trimmed by 3 bases and V by 3 bases; bases with no gene match: 4. In DNA, the CDR3 is TGTGCCAGCTCACCGGGACTAGCAGGGACAGATACGCAGTATTTT. It codes for CASSPGLAGTDTQYF.

Only one count was recorded for this clone. This rearrangement joins TRBV28 to TRBJ1-1; 8 nucleotides agree with TRBD1. The V gene end was trimmed by 6 bases and the J gene end by 1 base; junction bases not matched to a gene: 4. Germline assignment: CDR1 MDHEN and CDR2 SYDVKM. The CDR3 spans 14 residues. This chain's CDR3 is CASRTDRGNTEAFF. CDR3 nucleotide sequence: TGTGCCAGCAGGACCGACAGGGGGAACACTGAAGCTTTCTTT. Full variable domain (remainder filled in from reference TRBV28 and TRBJ1-1): DVKVTQSSRYLVKRTGEKVFLECVQDMDHENMFWYRQDPGLGLRLIYFSYDVKMKEKGDIPEGYSVSREKKERFSLILESASTNQTSMYLCASRTDRGNTEAFFGQGTRLTVV.

The gene calls are TRBV7-6 and TRBJ2-1, with 9 bases fitting TRBD2. Per germline, CDR1 SGHVS and CDR2 FNYEAQ. The CDR3 length is 14 residues. Unmatched junction bases numbered 5, after V lost 2 bases and J lost 9 bases. CDR3 protein: CASSLFGREGEQFF. CDR3 DNA sequence: TGTGCCAGCAGCTTATTCGGGCGGGAGGGTGAGCAGTTCTTC.

V and J are TRBV27 and TRBJ2-5, with 7 bases identical to TRBD2. J gave up 3 bases and V 1 base, and 2 bases lay outside the gene matches. CDR1 and CDR2 (germline): MNHEY, SMNVEV (reference sequence). The CDR3 runs 14 residues. The CDR3 DNA is TGTGCCAGCAGTTTATGGGGGGGAGAAGAGACCCAGTACTTC. Translation gives CASSLWGGEETQYF.

The chain has TRBV9 and TRBJ2-1; tentatively, D is TRBD2 (5 bases). Between the trimmed V and J ends, which lost 4 bases and 0 bases, there was a span of 17 bases. Per the germline V gene, CDR1 is SGDLS and CDR2 is YYNGEE. CDR3 length: 17 residues. The CDR3 reads CASSPREGRGSYNEQFF. CDR3 nucleotide sequence: TGTGCCAGCAGCCCGCGAGAAGGGAGAGGCTCCTACAATGAGCAGTTCTTC.

The chain couples TRBV28 to TRBJ1-2; D possibly corresponds to TRBD1 (5 bases). Trimming left V 4 bases short and J 1 base short, with 7 bases between. The CDR3 length is 13 residues. Germline assignment: CDR1 MDHEN and CDR2 SYDVKM. Here the CDR3 reads CASSSGGNYGYTF. The DNA for the CDR3 is TGTGCCAGCAGTTCCGGGGGTAACTATGGCTACACCTTC.

This sequence joins TRBV5-6 and TRBJ1-5; 9 nucleotides line up with TRBD1. The CDR3 covers 15 residues. V was pared by 5 bases and J by 4 bases, with 7 bases of the junction left unmatched. CDR1 is SGHDT, CDR2 YYEEEE, per germline. Here the CDR3 DNA reads TGTGCCAGCAGTGTGACAGGGGGTCGGAATCAGCCCCAGCATTTT. This gives the protein CASSVTGGRNQPQHF.

CDR3 region: CASSYGDTEAFF. As DNA, the CDR3 is TGTGCCAGCAGTTACGGGGACACTGAAGCTTTCTTT. The chain has TRBV6-5 and TRBJ1-1; D unclear. The CDR3 contains 12 residues. V was cut by 2 bases and J by 3 bases, with 4 bases left in between. The germline gives CDR1 MNHEY, CDR2 SVGAGI.

This clone was seen once. The J gene is TRBJ1-3, the V gene TRBV7-6, with D perhaps matching TRBD1 (6 bases). The CDR3 has 15 residues. Germline loops: CDR1 SGHVS, CDR2 FNYEAQ. V lost 0 bases, J lost 2 bases, and 8 bases lay in between. CDR3 in amino acids: CASSLAGTTGNTIYF. CDR3 in DNA: TGTGCCAGCAGCTTAGCCGGGACAACTGGAAACACCATATATTTT.

The table lists this clone with a few counts. V usage is TRBV18 and J usage is TRBJ2-6; weak D call: TRBD2 (6 bases). Germline-derived CDR1 and CDR2 are KGHSH and LQKENI. The CDR3 consists of 15 residues. The ends were cut back, 3 bases at V and 1 base at J, with 7 bases in the middle. CDR3 protein: CASSPGRSGANVLTF. CDR3 bases: TGTGCCAGCTCACCGGGGAGGTCTGGGGCCAACGTCCTGACTTTC.

V and J are TRBV7-9 and TRBJ1-1; D is perhaps TRBD1 (5 bases). Germline V gene sequence: CDR1 SEHNR, CDR2 FQNEAQ (reference sequence). V lost 3 bases to trimming and J lost 5 bases, with 10 bases between them. There are 13 residues in the CDR3. The CDR3 DNA follows: TGTGCCAGCAGCTTCCTCCAGGGAACTGAAGCTTTCTTT. Translation gives CASSFLQGTEAFF.

This clone was found a few times. The chain employs TRBV30 and TRBJ2-5; possibly TRBD1 for D (6 bases). CDR1 GTSNPN and CDR2 SVGIG come from the germline V gene (reference sequence). The ends were cut back, 0 bases at V and 1 base at J, with 21 bases in the middle. The CDR3 is 18 amino acids. CDR3 nucleotides: TGTGCCTGGAGTGTCCTTTATAAAGACAGGAGTACCCAAGAGACCCAGTACTTC. Translated, it gives CAWSVLYKDRSTQETQYF.

The rearrangement uses TRBV6-1 and TRBJ2-7, with D perhaps matching TRBD1 (5 bases). Trimming took off 5 bases at V and 3 bases at J, with 8 bases between the two ends. The CDR3 totals 12 residues. Germline loops: CDR1 MNHNS, CDR2 SASEGT. The CDR3 region has the DNA TGTGCCAGCAGTCAAGACAGCTACGAGCAGTACTTC. Translated, it gives CASSQDSYEQYF.

V gene TRBV28 combines with J gene TRBJ1-2; maybe TRBD1 (5 bases). Trimming took 11 bases from V and 5 from J, leaving 18 bases between them. The CDR3 length is 13 residues. Germline V lookup: CDR1 MDHEN, CDR2 SYDVKM. As DNA, the CDR3 is TGTGCCGTTGGGGGAGCACCCGGTTATGGCTACACCTTC. It encodes CAVGGAPGYGYTF.

This chain links TRBV11-2 with TRBJ2-5, with TRBD1 as a possible D gene (6 bases). V lost 1 base, J lost 1 base, and 10 bases lay in between. CDR3 size: 15 residues. Germline assignment: CDR1 SGHAT and CDR2 FQNNGV. CDR3 bases: TGTGCCAGCAGCTTAGGGACAGAACCCCAAGAGACCCAGTACTTC. Its protein is CASSLGTEPQETQYF.

This rearrangement joins TRBV6-1 to TRBJ2-6; D perhaps matches TRBD1 (6 bases). The germline V and J ends were trimmed by 3 bases and 2 bases, with 20 bases remaining between them. Germline V lookup: CDR1 MNHNS, CDR2 SASEGT. The CDR3 spans 19 residues. The CDR3 sequence: CASSEQGTALGAGANVLTF. DNA of the CDR3: TGTGCCAGCAGTGAGCAGGGGACGGCGTTGGGGGCTGGGGCCAACGTCCTGACTTTC.

The rearrangement links TRBV7-3 to TRBJ2-6, with 8 nucleotides matching TRBD2. J gave up 2 bases and V 4 bases, and 1 base lay outside the gene matches. This CDR3 is 15 amino acids long. Germline V gene data show CDR1 as SGHTA and CDR2 as FQGTGA. The DNA for the CDR3 is TGTGCCAGCAGCTCGGGACTAGCTGGGGCCAACGTCCTGACTTTC. Its protein is CASSSGLAGANVLTF.

The genes are TRBV7-9 and TRBJ1-2; no clear D. The length of the CDR3 is 15 residues. Germline V lookup: CDR1 SEHNR, CDR2 FQNEAQ (reference sequence). Trimming shortened V by 0 bases and J by 2 bases, and 10 bases separated the two germline ends. The CDR3 nucleotides are TGTGCCAGCAGCTTAGCGGTCAGCCTCAACTATGGCTACACCTTC. Protein product: CASSLAVSLNYGYTF.

The chain has TRBV6-5 and TRBJ2-3; no definite D call. The CDR3 contains 13 residues. Germline values: CDR1 MNHEY, CDR2 SVGAGI. Deletions cut 8 bases from V and 0 bases from J, with 9 bases between. CDR3 amino acids: CASQRRSTDTQYF. The DNA of the CDR3 is TGTGCCAGCCAAAGACGGAGCACAGATACGCAGTATTTT.

V is TRBV6-5 and J is TRBJ1-5; D is unclear. CDR1 and CDR2 from the germline V gene are MNHEY and SVGAGI. The CDR3 has 13 amino acids. V was clipped by 0 bases and J by 6 bases, with 6 bases between them. CDR3 nucleotide sequence: TGTGCCAGCAGTTACTCGTATAGTCAGCCCCAGCATTTT. Amino acid sequence: CASSYSYSQPQHF.